This T cell receptor beta chain was documented in a study of CD8+CD57+ T cells in acquired aplastic anemia. Looking at the study overall: CD4+ and CD8+ cells, once sorted, gave DNA averaging roughly 3 ug. Mean read depth for CD4+ cells from healthy donors was some 11 million. Regarding the study as a whole: Patients and controls were found to share 25 to 35 CD8+ CDR3 sequences. Statistical testing detected no significant gap in CD8+ Simpson's diversity between patients and controls.

Turning to this clonotype: The antigen remains unidentified. Germline is not matched at one junction end, which may reflect a read error.

Genomic DNA, serving as template, underwent TCR beta VDJ and CDR3 profiling. One entry per CDR3 protein results from TCRdb running MiXCR on the reads. The sample holds 400,000 to 500,000 distinct CDR3 sequences, 60% to 80% seen once. CDR1 is SGHTA, CDR2 FQGTGA, per germline. The CDR3 spans 14 residues. This receptor was identified in a human donor in good health, serving as a control. Sequencing input: sorted CD4+, CD8+, or CD8+CD57+ T cells (not recorded which) from PBMCs. The gene calls are TRBV7-3 and TRBJ2-7; 7 nucleotides line up with TRBD2. CDR3 DNA sequence: TGTGCCAGCAGCTTACCGCTAGGGGTTTGGGGACTACTCTTC. As protein: CASSLPLGVWGLLF.